The T cell receptor (beta chain) described here comes from a study of Graves' ophthalmopathy and Graves' hyperthyroidism (dated by TCRdb to the late 2010s). In the study overall: Peripheral blood was collected at initial diagnosis, before any treatment. The study used signatures of the TCR beta repertoire to tell Graves' ophthalmopathy apart from Graves' hyperthyroidism and to predict which patients would progress to ophthalmopathy. In total, under 150 blood samples were TCR-sequenced: 43 ophthalmopathy, about 75 hyperthyroidism and roughly 17 hyperthyroidism-to-ophthalmopathy patients. To explore V-J signatures distinguishing ophthalmopathy from hyperthyroidism, a discovery set of 100 patients (roughly 42 ophthalmopathy, some 57 stable hyperthyroidism) was enrolled. An independent validation cohort was composed of around 19 hyperthyroidism patients and 17 patients who later progressed from hyperthyroidism to ophthalmopathy. T-cell repertoires of thyroid tissue and blood were compared in a handful of hyperthyroidism patients. Following sampling, methimazole starting at 30 mg daily was administered to hyperthyroidism patients, and high-dose intravenous methylprednisolone was administered to ophthalmopathy patients. Study-wide findings and limitations: Most expanded thyroid clonotypes with a frequency above 0.001 also appeared in blood, which suggests that blood repertoires may reflect the immune response in the thyroid. Sample size was not statistically predetermined, and group allocation was not concealed from the investigators. In cross-validation, the 13-signature model distinguished ophthalmopathy from stable hyperthyroidism with almost 90% sensitivity and about 84% specificity, and in the test set the corresponding values were roughly 80% and 76%. In validation, the model predicted ophthalmopathy progression with 70.59% sensitivity and roughly 72% specificity; 12 predicted patients were CT-confirmed with GO in a median of approximately six months.

For repertoire sequencing, the TCR beta CDR3 regions were amplified from RNA transcripts. The first round was an RT-PCR using HTBI primers with the Qiagen OneStep RT-PCR kit, and this first round was followed by a second-round multiplex PCR, then size selection and purification. The libraries underwent paired-end sequencing with 100 bp reads on an Illumina HiSeq2000. As for the original processing: SOAPnuke was used to process the reads, removing any read that contained adapters or uncalled bases, had a mean Phred below 15, or lacked an exact match to the constant primer or identifier. High-quality paired reads were merged with COPE v1.2.5. Unique nucleotide sequences were defined as clonotypes and aligned to IMGT TRB V, D and J references using MiTCR v1.1. The analysis was limited to V-J combinations with a frequency above 0.0001, which together covered approximately 99% of repertoires. For each V-J combination, a TCR clonal expansion and chaos score was defined as the ratio of F50 clonal expansion to chaos observed in the TCRdist matrix. Welch's t-statistics and random forest were used to reduce the features to about a dozen V-J combinations, which were then used as input to a naive Bayes classifier. The similarity between thyroid and blood repertoires was quantified using the Morisita-Horn index. TCRdb reworked the public reads: Q25 trimming with fastp, MiXCR clone assembly, productive beta chains retained. A single entry per CDR3 protein holds the most common genes and DNA from its merged rows. TCRdb assigned the V and J calls; the authors' analysis was not used. The sample table contains about 740,000 distinct CDR3 sequences; only one count was recorded for roughly 40% of them. The leading ten clones occupy approximately 43% of the sample.

The ophthalmopathy patients had moderately to severely active disease, with a Clinical Activity Score of 3 or higher, a NOSPECS grade of 4 or higher, and a disease duration of less than 3 months. Patients with other autoimmune diseases, uncontrolled infections, pregnancy or lactation were excluded from the study. Clinical symptoms, serum thyroxine, TRAb, thyroid ultrasound and orbital computed tomography were used for diagnosis. PBMCs were isolated from 7.5 to 10 ml of fresh peripheral blood by Ficoll-Paque density gradient centrifugation. Total RNA was extracted with Trizol reagent and quality-checked on an Agilent 2100 Bioanalyzer. Note on this clonotype: Its antigen is unknown. It has no much larger one-base neighbor in the sample; base qualities were not kept.

The CDR3 runs 15 residues from the cysteine to the phenylalanine. Only the CDR3 part of the read is kept: 45 bases, read in frame from the first base. The trim is 3 bases for V and 2 bases for J, with a gap of 13 bases between the germline ends. The germline V gene gives CDR1 as MGHDK and CDR2 as SYGVNS. The receptor chain draws on TRBV25-1 and TRBJ2-5; TRBD2 could be the D gene, as 5 bases match. The receptor was derived from an adult man with Graves' ophthalmopathy. The specimen sequenced was peripheral blood. The encoded CDR3 is CASSDSAGEQETQYF. The DNA sequence is TGTGCCAGCAGTGATAGTGCCGGGGAGCAAGAGACCCAGTACTTC. Here the CDR3 is joined to the reference TRBV25-1 and TRBJ2-5 genes, and the full variable domain is: EADIYQTPRYLVIGTGKKITLECSQTMGHDKMYWYQQDPGMELHLIHYSYGVNSTEKGDLSSESTVSRIRTEHFPLTLESARPSHTSQYLCASSDSAGEQETQYFGPGTRLLVL.